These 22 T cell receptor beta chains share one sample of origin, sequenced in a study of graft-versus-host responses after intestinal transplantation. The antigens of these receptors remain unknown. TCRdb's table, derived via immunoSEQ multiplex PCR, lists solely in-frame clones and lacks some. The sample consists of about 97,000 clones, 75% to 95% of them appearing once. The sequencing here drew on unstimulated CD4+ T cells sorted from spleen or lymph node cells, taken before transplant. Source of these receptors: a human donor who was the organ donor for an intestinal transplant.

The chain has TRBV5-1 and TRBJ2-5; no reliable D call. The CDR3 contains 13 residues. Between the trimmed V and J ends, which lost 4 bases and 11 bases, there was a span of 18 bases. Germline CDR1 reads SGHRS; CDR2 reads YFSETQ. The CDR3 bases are TGCGCCAGCAGCATCGAGACACGGCAGAAGCAGTACTTC. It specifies CASSIETRQKQYF.

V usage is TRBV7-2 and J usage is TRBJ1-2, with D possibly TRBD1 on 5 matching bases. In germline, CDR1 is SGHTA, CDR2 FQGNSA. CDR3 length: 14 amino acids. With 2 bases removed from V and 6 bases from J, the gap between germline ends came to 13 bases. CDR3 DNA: TGTGCCAGCAGCTTAACCGGCGGGGCCCATGGCTACACCTTC. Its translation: CASSLTGGAHGYTF. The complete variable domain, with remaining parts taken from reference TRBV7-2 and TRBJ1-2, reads GAGVSQSPSNKVTEKGKDVELRCDPISGHTALYWYRQSLGQGLEFLIYFQGNSAPDKSGLPSDRFSAERTGGSVSTLTIQRTQQEDSAVYLCASSLTGGAHGYTFGSGTRLTVV.

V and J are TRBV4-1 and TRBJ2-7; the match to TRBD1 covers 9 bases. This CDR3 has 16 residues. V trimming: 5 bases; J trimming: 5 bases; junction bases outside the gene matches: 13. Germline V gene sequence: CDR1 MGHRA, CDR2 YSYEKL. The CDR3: CASSGPGRTGVNEQYF. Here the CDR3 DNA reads TGCGCCAGCAGCGGCCCAGGAAGGACAGGGGTTAACGAGCAGTACTTC.

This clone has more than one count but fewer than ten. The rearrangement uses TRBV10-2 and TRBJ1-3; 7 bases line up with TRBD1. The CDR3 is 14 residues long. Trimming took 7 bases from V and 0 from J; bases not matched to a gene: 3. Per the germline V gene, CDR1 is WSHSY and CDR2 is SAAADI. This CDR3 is CASMGQSSGNTIYF. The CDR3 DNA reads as TGCGCCAGCATGGGACAGAGCTCTGGAAACACCATATATTTT.

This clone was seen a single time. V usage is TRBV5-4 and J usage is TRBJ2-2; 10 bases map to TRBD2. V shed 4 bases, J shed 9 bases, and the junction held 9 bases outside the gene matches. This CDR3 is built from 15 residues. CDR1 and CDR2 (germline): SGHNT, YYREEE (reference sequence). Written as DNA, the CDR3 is TGTGCCAGCAGCCTTCAGCGGGGGGGCCGTAGGGAGCTGTTTTTT. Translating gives CASSLQRGGRRELFF.

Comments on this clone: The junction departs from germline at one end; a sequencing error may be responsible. The CDR3 here is CASSWSSGTETQYF. The CDR3 nucleotides read TGTGCTAGCAGCTGGAGTAGCGGGACAGAGACCCAGTACTTC. This chain links TRBV7-7 with TRBJ2-5; 8 bases map to TRBD2. Germline CDR1 and CDR2: SSHAT and FNYEAQ (reference sequence). The CDR3 contains 14 residues.

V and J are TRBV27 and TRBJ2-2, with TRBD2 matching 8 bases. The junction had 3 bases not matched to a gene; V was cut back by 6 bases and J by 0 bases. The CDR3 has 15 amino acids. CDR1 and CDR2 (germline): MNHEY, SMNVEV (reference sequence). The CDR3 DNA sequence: TGTGCCAGCAGAGACGGGGGGGCGAACACCGGGGAGCTGTTTTTT. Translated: CASRDGGANTGELFF.

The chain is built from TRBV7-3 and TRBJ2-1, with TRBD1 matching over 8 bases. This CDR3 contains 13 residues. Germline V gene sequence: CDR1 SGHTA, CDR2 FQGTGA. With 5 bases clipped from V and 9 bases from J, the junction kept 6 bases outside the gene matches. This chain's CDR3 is CASSLQGAAEQFF. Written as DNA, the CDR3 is TGTGCCAGCAGCCTCCAGGGGGCGGCTGAGCAGTTCTTC.

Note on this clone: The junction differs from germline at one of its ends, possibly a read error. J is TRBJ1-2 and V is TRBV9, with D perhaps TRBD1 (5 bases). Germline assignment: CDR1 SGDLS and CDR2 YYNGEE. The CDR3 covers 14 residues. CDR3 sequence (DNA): TGTGCCAGCACCGAAACCGGGACTAATTATGGCTACACCTTC. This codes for CASTETGTNYGYTF.

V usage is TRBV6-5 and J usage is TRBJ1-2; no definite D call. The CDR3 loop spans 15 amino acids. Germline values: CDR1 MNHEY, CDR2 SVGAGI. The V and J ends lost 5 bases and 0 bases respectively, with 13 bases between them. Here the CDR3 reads CASSTSAIANYGYTF. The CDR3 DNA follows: TGTGCCAGCAGTACCTCAGCGATAGCTAACTATGGCTACACCTTC.

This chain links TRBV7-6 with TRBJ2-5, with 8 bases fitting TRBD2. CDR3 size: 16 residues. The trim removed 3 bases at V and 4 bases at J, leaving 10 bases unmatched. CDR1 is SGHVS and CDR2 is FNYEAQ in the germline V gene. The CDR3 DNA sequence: TGTGCCAGCAGCTTTTCCCCCGGGGGGGCCGGAGAGACCCAGTACTTC. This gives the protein CASSFSPGGAGETQYF. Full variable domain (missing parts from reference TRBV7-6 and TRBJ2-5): GAGVSQSPRYKVTKRGQDVALRCDPISGHVSLYWYRQALGQGPEFLTYFNYEAQQDKSGLPNDRFSAERPEGSISTLTIQRTEQRDSAMYRCASSFSPGGAGETQYFGPGTRLLVL.

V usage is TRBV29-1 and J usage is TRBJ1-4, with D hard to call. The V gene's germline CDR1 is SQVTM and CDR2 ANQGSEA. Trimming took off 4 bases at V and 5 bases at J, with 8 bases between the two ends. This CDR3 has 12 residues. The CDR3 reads CSVGGLNEKLFF. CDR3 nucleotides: TGCAGCGTTGGAGGCTTAAATGAAAAACTGTTTTTT.

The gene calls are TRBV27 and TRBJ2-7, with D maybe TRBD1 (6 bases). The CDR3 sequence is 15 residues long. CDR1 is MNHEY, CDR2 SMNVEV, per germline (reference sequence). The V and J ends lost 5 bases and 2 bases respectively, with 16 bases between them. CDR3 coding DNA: TGTGCCAGCAGTGCCTCCACAGGGCGCGCCTACGAGCAGTACTTC. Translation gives CASSASTGRAYEQYF.

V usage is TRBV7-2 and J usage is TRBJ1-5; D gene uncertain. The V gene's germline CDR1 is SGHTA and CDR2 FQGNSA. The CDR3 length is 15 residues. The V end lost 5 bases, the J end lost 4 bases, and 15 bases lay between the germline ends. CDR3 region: CASSPFLGKNQPQHF. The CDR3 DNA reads TGTGCCAGCAGCCCATTCCTCGGGAAGAATCAGCCCCAGCATTTT. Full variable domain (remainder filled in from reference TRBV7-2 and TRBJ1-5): GAGVSQSPSNKVTEKGKDVELRCDPISGHTALYWYRQSLGQGLEFLIYFQGNSAPDKSGLPSDRFSAERTGGSVSTLTIQRTQQEDSAVYLCASSPFLGKNQPQHFGDGTRLSIL.

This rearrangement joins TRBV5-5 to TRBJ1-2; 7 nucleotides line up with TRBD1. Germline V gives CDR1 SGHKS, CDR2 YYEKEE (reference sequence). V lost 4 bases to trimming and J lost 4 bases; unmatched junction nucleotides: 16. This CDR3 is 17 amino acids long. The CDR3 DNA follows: TGTGCCAGCAGCGAGGGACTCAGACAGGGAGTACTCTATGGCTACACCTTC. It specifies CASSEGLRQGVLYGYTF.

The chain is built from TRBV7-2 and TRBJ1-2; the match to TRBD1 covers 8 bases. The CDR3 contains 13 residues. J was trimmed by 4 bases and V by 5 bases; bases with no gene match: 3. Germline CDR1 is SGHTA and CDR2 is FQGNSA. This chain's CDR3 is CASSEQGAYGYTF. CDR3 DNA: TGTGCCAGCAGCGAGCAGGGGGCCTATGGCTACACCTTC. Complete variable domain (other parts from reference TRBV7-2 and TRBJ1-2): GAGVSQSPSNKVTEKGKDVELRCDPISGHTALYWYRQSLGQGLEFLIYFQGNSAPDKSGLPSDRFSAERTGGSVSTLTIQRTQQEDSAVYLCASSEQGAYGYTFGSGTRLTVV.

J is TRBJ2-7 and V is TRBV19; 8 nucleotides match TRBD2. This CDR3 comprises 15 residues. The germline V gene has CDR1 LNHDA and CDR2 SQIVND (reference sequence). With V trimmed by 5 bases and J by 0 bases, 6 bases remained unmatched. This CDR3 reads CASSSLAGSSYEQYF. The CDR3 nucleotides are TGTGCCAGTAGTTCCTTAGCGGGGAGCTCCTACGAGCAGTACTTC.

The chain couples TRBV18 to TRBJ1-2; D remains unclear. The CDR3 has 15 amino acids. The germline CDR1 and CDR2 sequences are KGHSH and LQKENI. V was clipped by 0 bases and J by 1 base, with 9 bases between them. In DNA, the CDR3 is TGTGCCAGCTCACCACCCTGGGCAAGTAACTATGGCTACACCTTC. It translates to CASSPPWASNYGYTF.

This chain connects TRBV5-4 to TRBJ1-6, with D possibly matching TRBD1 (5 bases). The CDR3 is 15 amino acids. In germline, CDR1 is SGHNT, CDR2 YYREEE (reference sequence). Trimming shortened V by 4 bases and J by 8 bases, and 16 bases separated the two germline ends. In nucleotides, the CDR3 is TGTGCCAGCAGCACCGACTGGACGGGGGATTCACCCCTCCACTTT. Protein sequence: CASSTDWTGDSPLHF.

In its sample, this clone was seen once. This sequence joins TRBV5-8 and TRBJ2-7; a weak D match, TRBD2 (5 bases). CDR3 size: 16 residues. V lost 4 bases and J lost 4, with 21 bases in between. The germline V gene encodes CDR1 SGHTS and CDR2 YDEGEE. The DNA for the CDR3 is TGTGCCAGCAGCGCAACGATATACGGTGGCGGGTACGAGCAGTACTTC. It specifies CASSATIYGGGYEQYF.

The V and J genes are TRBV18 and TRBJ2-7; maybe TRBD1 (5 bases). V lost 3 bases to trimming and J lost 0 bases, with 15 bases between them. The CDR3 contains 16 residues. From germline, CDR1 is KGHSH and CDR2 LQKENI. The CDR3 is CASSPSWTLGSYEQYF. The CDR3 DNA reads TGTGCCAGCTCACCGTCTTGGACATTGGGCTCCTACGAGCAGTACTTC.

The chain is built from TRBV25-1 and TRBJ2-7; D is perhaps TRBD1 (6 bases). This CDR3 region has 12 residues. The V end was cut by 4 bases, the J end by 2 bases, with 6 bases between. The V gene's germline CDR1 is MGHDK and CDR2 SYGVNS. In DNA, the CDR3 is TGTGCCAGCAGTGCAGGGGCCTACGAGCAGTACTTC. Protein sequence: CASSAGAYEQYF.